This is a list of T cell receptor beta chains from one sample in a study of response to subunit inactivated influenza vaccine. TCRdb re-called the RT-PCR reads with MiXCR, one entry per CDR3 protein. The repertoire has more than 200,000 distinct CDR3 sequences, 9.5% to 15% of them found once; the top ten carry under 10%. The sample in question was non-naive T cells sorted from PBMCs, obtained approximately 15 days before vaccination. The receptors stem from a man aged 45-65 years who received an inactivated influenza vaccine. The CDR3 runs from the conserved cysteine through the conserved F or W. The D gene is left open where the match is weak. The size of a clone is reported for some rows only, either as once, few or many, or as a class for expanded clones.

j_gene	d_gene	abundance	v_gene	CDR3aa	CDR3nt
TRBJ2-2	TRBD1	few	TRBV6-5	CASSYGQVGELFF	TGTGCCAGCAGTTACGGACAGGTCGGGGAGCTGTTTTTT
TRBJ2-1	-	many	TRBV5-1	CASSAGANYNEQFF	TGCGCCAGCAGCGCGGGGGCGAATTACAATGAGCAGTTCTTC
TRBJ2-7	TRBD2	few	TRBV18	CASSPPEAGGRYEQYF	TGTGCCAGCTCACCCCCCGAAGCGGGAGGGCGATACGAGCAGTACTTC
TRBJ2-3	TRBD2	many	TRBV24-1	CATSALAGDYTDTQYF	TGTGCCACCAGTGCCCTAGCGGGAGACTACACAGATACGCAGTATTTT
TRBJ2-1	TRBD2	-	TRBV11-1	CASSRRGVAGGLSYNEQFF	TGTGCCAGCAGCAGGCGGGGGGTAGCGGGAGGGCTCTCCTACAATGAGCAGTTCTTC
TRBJ1-3	-	-	TRBV6-1	CASSRTSGSGNTIYF	TGTGCCAGCAGTCGGACCTCAGGTTCGGGAAACACCATATATTTT
TRBJ2-1	-	few	TRBV27	CASSLRGGGPYNEQFF	TGTGCCAGCAGTTTAAGAGGGGGTGGCCCCTACAATGAGCAGTTCTTC
TRBJ1-5	TRBD1	many	TRBV6-1	CASSDDRDQPQHF	TGTGCCAGCAGTGATGACAGGGATCAGCCCCAGCATTTT
TRBJ2-3	-	few	TRBV29-1	CSVDPGTFTQYF	TGCAGCGTTGATCCGGGGACATTTACGCAGTATTTT
TRBJ2-7	-	few	TRBV12-3/TRBV12-4	CASKGGLGEQYF	TGTGCCAGCAAGGGAGGACTTGGCGAGCAGTACTTC
TRBJ1-6	-	few	TRBV7-9	CASSLGQSNNSPLHF	TGTGCCAGCAGCTTAGGACAGTCCAATAATTCACCCCTCCACTTT
TRBJ1-1	-	-	TRBV10-3	CAIREPRPGATNTEAFF	TGTGCCATCAGAGAGCCTCGTCCAGGGGCGACGAACACTGAAGCTTTCTTT
TRBJ1-2	TRBD1	-	TRBV2	CASRGQSYGYTF	TGTGCCAGCAGGGGACAGAGCTATGGCTACACCTTC
TRBJ2-2	-	-	TRBV29-1	CSVGMVSSNTGELFF	TGCAGCGTTGGCATGGTCTCCTCGAACACCGGGGAGCTGTTTTTT
TRBJ1-6	-	many	TRBV25-1	CASSTRDNSPLHF	TGTGCCAGCAGCACACGTGATAATTCACCCCTCCACTTT
TRBJ2-6	-	many	TRBV4-3	CASSRGVLSSGANVLTF	TGCGCCAGCAGCCGAGGAGTCCTGAGCTCTGGGGCCAACGTCCTGACTTTC
TRBJ2-3	TRBD1	few	TRBV3-1	CASSQPQTGLTDTQYF	TGTGCCAGCAGCCAACCTCAGACAGGGTTGACAGATACGCAGTATTTT
TRBJ2-7	-	-	TRBV19	CASSLSPGTGSYEQYF	TGTGCCAGTAGTCTCTCCCCCGGGACCGGATCTTACGAGCAGTACTTC
TRBJ2-7	-	-	TRBV29-1	CSARAQNGEQYF	TGCAGCGCGAGGGCCCAGAACGGCGAGCAGTACTTC
TRBJ2-5	-	few	TRBV21-1	CASSKYRTGKETQYF	TGTGCCAGCAGCAAATACAGGACAGGGAAAGAGACCCAGTACTTC
TRBJ2-3	TRBD2	many	TRBV6-5	CASSYGGTSRTDTQYF	TGTGCCAGCAGTTATGGGGGGACTAGCCGCACAGATACGCAGTATTTT
TRBJ2-2	-	few	TRBV5-6	CASSFGQNTGELFF	TGTGCCAGCAGCTTCGGGCAGAACACCGGGGAGCTGTTTTTT
TRBJ2-3	TRBD2	few	TRBV20-1	CSARRGGGPETDTQYF	TGCAGTGCTAGGAGGGGCGGGGGGCCGGAGACAGATACGCAGTATTTT
TRBJ2-3	TRBD2	-	TRBV12-3/TRBV12-4	CASSFRVSLAGGQTLDTQYF	TGTGCCAGCAGTTTTAGGGTATCCCTAGCGGGGGGCCAAACCTTAGATACGCAGTATTTT
TRBJ1-1	-	few	TRBV5-6	CASSPVNLPEAFF	TGTGCCAGCAGCCCAGTCAATCTACCTGAAGCTTTCTTT
TRBJ2-2	-	-	TRBV5-6	CASSLMRNTGELFF	TGTGCCAGCAGCTTGATGCGGAACACCGGGGAGCTGTTTTTT
TRBJ2-3	-	-	TRBV7-9	CASSPRQVLLTDTQYF	TGTGCCAGCAGCCCCCGACAGGTCCTCCTCACAGATACGCAGTATTTT
TRBJ2-5	-	few	TRBV19	CASSIDLGYRVTQYF	TGTGCCAGTAGTATAGATCTGGGCTATAGGGTGACCCAGTACTTC
TRBJ2-1	-	many	TRBV20-1	CSARPPSTGYEQFF	TGCAGTGCTAGACCCCCATCCACAGGGTATGAGCAGTTCTTC
TRBJ2-2	-	-	TRBV7-2	CASSPPSVGRTGELFF	TGTGCCAGCAGCCCGCCATCTGTGGGCAGAACCGGGGAGCTGTTTTTT
TRBJ1-1	TRBD1	few	TRBV12-3/TRBV12-4	CASSLGQQRDTEAFF	TGTGCCAGCAGTTTGGGACAGCAACGGGACACTGAAGCTTTCTTT
TRBJ2-7	TRBD2	few	TRBV20-1	CRAYAGLNEQYF	TGCAGGGCCTATGCGGGACTAAACGAGCAGTACTTC
TRBJ2-3	TRBD1	few	TRBV5-1	CASSLAPGQGSDTQYF	TGCGCCAGCAGCTTGGCTCCGGGACAGGGTTCCGATACGCAGTATTTT
TRBJ1-6	-	many	TRBV20-1	CSAREFDRGNSPLHF	TGCAGTGCTAGAGAATTTGACAGAGGGAATTCACCCCTCCACTTT
TRBJ1-1	TRBD1	-	TRBV29-1	CSARDRGRFTEAFF	TGCAGCGCCAGGGACAGGGGGCGTTTTACTGAAGCTTTCTTT
TRBJ2-5	-	few	TRBV2	CASSEGRFQETQYF	TGTGCCAGCAGTGAAGGCAGATTCCAAGAGACCCAGTACTTC
TRBJ2-5	TRBD2	many	TRBV29-1	CSVEGLAAHQETQYF	TGCAGCGTTGAAGGGCTAGCGGCCCACCAAGAGACCCAGTACTTC
TRBJ2-3	-	many	TRBV12-3/TRBV12-4	CASSPRGARTDTQYF	TGTGCCAGCAGTCCCCGGGGGGCGCGCACAGATACGCAGTATTTT
TRBJ2-3	-	many	TRBV20-1	CSARGGRNSDTQYF	TGCAGTGCTAGAGGAGGGAGAAATTCAGATACGCAGTATTTT
TRBJ1-1	TRBD1	-	TRBV25-1	CASNSPGTGNTEAFF	TGTGCCAGCAACTCTCCCGGGACAGGGAACACTGAAGCTTTCTTT
TRBJ2-3	TRBD2	-	TRBV6-5	CASSLSGSRTDTQYF	TGTGCCAGCAGTTTGAGCGGGAGTAGGACAGATACGCAGTATTTT
TRBJ2-1	-	many	TRBV27	CASSLLVGRSYNEQFF	TGTGCCAGCAGTTTGTTGGTTGGAAGGTCCTACAATGAGCAGTTCTTC
TRBJ2-1	-	few	TRBV20-1	CSAIYIDEQFF	TGCAGTGCTATTTATATCGATGAGCAGTTCTTC
TRBJ1-5	-	many	TRBV5-1	CASSFENGQPQHF	TGCGCCAGCAGCTTCGAGAACGGGCAGCCCCAGCATTTT
TRBJ2-3	-	few	TRBV11-2	CASSLVTGATDTQYF	TGTGCCAGCAGCTTAGTAACGGGGGCCACAGATACGCAGTATTTT
TRBJ1-4	TRBD1	-	TRBV16	CASSHSNQGGRLFF	TGTGCCAGCAGCCACTCCAATCAGGGGGGTCGACTGTTTTTT
TRBJ1-4	TRBD1	-	TRBV7-2	CASSLAGQSTLQGIDEKLFF	TGTGCCAGCAGCTTAGCGGGCCAAAGTACACTACAGGGGATTGATGAAAAACTGTTTTTT
TRBJ2-5	TRBD1	-	TRBV12-3/TRBV12-4	CASSSSGGIETQYF	TGTGCCAGCAGTTCTTCAGGGGGCATCGAGACCCAGTACTTC